Described below is a single T cell receptor (beta chain) sequence and its context. This clonotype was recorded at least ten times. It lacks a known antigen. Per-base qualities were not stored, and no clone one base away is much larger. The data are from a study of T-cell reconstitution after alpha-beta-depleted transplantation in children listed by TCRdb under 2016. In terms of the full investigation: Using TCR repertoire profiling, the study quantitatively followed how T-cell immune reconstitution unfolded in children after TCRalphabeta/CD19-depleted allogeneic hematopoietic cell transplantation. What the work shows at the level of the full study, not this receptor alone: Over the following months the frequencies of hyperexpanded clones went down, and after one year T-cell counts and TCRbeta diversity were mostly credited to newly produced T cells. In some patients, the high TCRbeta diversity seen at day 60 was put down to recipient T cells and intrathymic progenitors that had survived conditioning. Apparently early alphabetaT-cell count recovery about two months after transplant reportedly relied on only several hundred rapidly expanded clones derived from non-depleted graft cells.

The library was generated by PCR. The instrument was an Illumina HiSeq 2500. TCR libraries were prepared with molecular barcoding, using unique molecular identifiers to normalize TCRbeta repertoire quantification. The raw public reads went through TCRdb reprocessing: fastp at Q25, MiXCR clone calling, in-frame beta chains kept. Under each unique CDR3 protein, matching rows form one entry showing the most common genes and DNA. The table for this sample lists around 270,000 distinct CDR3 sequences; about 9.4% of them were counted only once. Less than 9% of the sample is in the top ten clones. This specimen's treatment or condition label, interpreted: allogeneic hematopoietic cell transplantation with graft depleted of TCRalphabeta T cells and CD19 B cells. Transplant recipients were children who received TCRalphabeta/CD19-depleted allogeneic hematopoietic cell grafts. Trimming takes 3 bases off V and 4 bases off J; junction bases not matched to a gene: 6. The CDR3 covers 16 residues, taking in both the cysteine and the phenylalanine. The entry retains the CDR3 DNA only, 48 bases that are in frame from base 1. CDR1 and CDR2, looked up from the germline V gene, are ENHRY and SYGVKD.

The starting material was PBMCs, obtained before TCRalphabeta/CD19-depleted stem cell transplant. The chain was built from TRBV10-3 and TRBJ2-5; 12 nucleotides in the junction match TRBD2. This sequence originates from a boy less than two years old with acute myeloid leukemia, due to receive a stem cell transplant. The CDR3 has the sequence CAISDLGLAGRETQYF. Here is the DNA: TGTGCCATCAGTGACCTGGGACTAGCGGGTCGAGAGACCCAGTACTTC.